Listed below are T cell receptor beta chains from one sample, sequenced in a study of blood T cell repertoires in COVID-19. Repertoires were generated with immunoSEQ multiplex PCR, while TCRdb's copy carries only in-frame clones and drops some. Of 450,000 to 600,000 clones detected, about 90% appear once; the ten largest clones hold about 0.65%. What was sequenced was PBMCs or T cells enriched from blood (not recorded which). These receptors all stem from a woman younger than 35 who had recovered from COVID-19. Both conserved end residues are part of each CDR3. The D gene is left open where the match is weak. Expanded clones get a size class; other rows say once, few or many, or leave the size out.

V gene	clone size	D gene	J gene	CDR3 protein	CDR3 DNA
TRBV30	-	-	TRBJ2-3	CAWSVGFGGGATDTQYF	TGTGCCTGGAGTGTAGGATTTGGAGGGGGCGCCACAGATACGCAGTATTTT
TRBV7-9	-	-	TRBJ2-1	CASSRGSGGYNEQFF	TGTGCCAGCAGCCGGGGCTCTGGGGGGTACAATGAGCAGTTCTTC
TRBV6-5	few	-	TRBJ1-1	CASSYRAKNTEAFF	TGTGCCAGCAGTTACCGCGCTAAGAACACTGAAGCTTTCTTT
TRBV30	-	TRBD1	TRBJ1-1	CAWSATGTGYTEAFF	TGTGCCTGGAGTGCTACCGGGACAGGTTACACTGAAGCTTTCTTT
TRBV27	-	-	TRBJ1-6	CASGADGRNSPLHF	TGTGCCAGCGGGGCCGACGGGAGGAATTCACCCCTCCACTTT
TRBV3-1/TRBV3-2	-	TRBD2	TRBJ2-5	CASSQPLAGDKTQYF	TGTGCCAGCAGCCAACCGCTAGCGGGGGATAAGACCCAGTACTTC
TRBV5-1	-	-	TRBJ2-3	CASRPTGNTDTQYF	TGCGCCAGCAGACCCACAGGGAACACAGATACGCAGTATTTT
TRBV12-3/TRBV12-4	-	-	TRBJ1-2	CASNSPGVPDYTF	TGTGCCAGCAACTCTCCAGGGGTCCCGGACTACACCTTC
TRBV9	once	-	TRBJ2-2	CASSVAGIHTGELFF	TGTGCCAGCAGCGTAGCGGGAATCCACACCGGGGAGCTGTTTTTT
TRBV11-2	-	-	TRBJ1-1	CASSLAPLTEAFF	TGTGCCAGCAGCTTAGCTCCCCTAACTGAAGCTTTCTTT
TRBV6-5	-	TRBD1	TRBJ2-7	CASYGQGYEQYF	TGTGCCAGCTACGGACAGGGTTACGAGCAGTACTTC
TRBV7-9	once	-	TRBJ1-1	CASSRPGRNTEAFF	TGTGCCAGCAGCCGACCCGGGAGGAACACTGAAGCTTTCTTT
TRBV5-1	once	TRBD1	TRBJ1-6	CASSLVGTGYNSPLHF	TGCGCCAGCAGCTTGGTAGGGACAGGGTACAATTCACCCCTCCACTTT